Listed below are T cell receptor beta chains from one sample, sequenced in a study of blood T cell repertoires in COVID-19. Clones were read by immunoSEQ multiplex PCR, and TCRdb kept only the in-frame ones, dropping some. The sample has more than 80,000 clones, 71% seen once; the top ten hold less than 1%. Source material: peripheral blood. These receptors came from a human donor with acute or convalescent COVID-19. The donor label of this sample is uncertain. The CDR3 runs from the conserved cysteine through the conserved F or W. The D gene is left open where the match is weak. The size entry is marked missing in some rows and otherwise reads once, few, many or a size class.

j_call v_call clone_size d_call cdr3_nt cdr3_aa
TRBJ2-7 TRBV7-9 - - TGTGCCAGCAGTAATGTTGCTTCCAGGGCGAACTACGAGCAGTACTTC CASSNVASRANYEQYF
TRBJ2-5 TRBV2 - - TGTGCCAGCACGCAGGGCTGGCAAGAGACCCAGTACTTC CASTQGWQETQYF
TRBJ1-2 TRBV28 - - TGTGCCAGCAGTGAAAGTAGTGCTAACTATGGCTACACCTTC CASSESSANYGYTF
TRBJ2-2 TRBV12-3/TRBV12-4 - - TGTGCCAGCAGTTTGAGGGAAGACGGGGAGCTGTTTTTT CASSLREDGELFF
TRBJ2-5 TRBV14 - - TGTGCCAGCAGCCAGGGACTACAGGGCGGAGAGACCCAGTACTTC CASSQGLQGGETQYF
TRBJ2-5 TRBV10-3 - - TGTGCCATCAGTGAGTCGTCCGGGGGTGAGACCCAGTACTTC CAISESSGGETQYF
TRBJ2-5 TRBV24-1 - TRBD1 TGTGCCACCAGTGAACGACTGACAGGGGTCCAAGAGACCCAGTACTTC CATSERLTGVQETQYF
TRBJ1-5 TRBV3-1/TRBV3-2 - - TGTGCCAGCAGCCAAGGTCCGCAGCCCCAGCATTTT CASSQGPQPQHF
TRBJ1-1 TRBV29-1 - TRBD1 TGCAGCGTCGGACAGGGAAACACTGAAGCTTTCTTT CSVGQGNTEAFF
TRBJ1-1 TRBV6-1 few - TGTGCCAGCAGTGAACACGGTCGCACTGAAGCTTTCTTT CASSEHGRTEAFF